This T cell receptor beta chain was found in a study of T cell responses to AZD1222 COVID-19 vaccine. Findings and limits, study-wide: Donors were chiefly white British, with a greater number of females, and clonal diversity was perhaps underestimated. Distributed over spike, vaccine-associated CD4 TCRs predominated at 160-218 and 743-854. Baseline antibody screening turned up just 6 or 7 seropositive AZD1222 recipients.

Sequenced by immunoSEQ multiplex PCR; TCRdb stores in-frame clones only, minus some. The sample includes around 120,000 clones, about 88% of them seen just once. Note on this clone: Its antigen is not known.

The V gene's germline CDR1 is LNHDA and CDR2 SQIVND (reference sequence). The CDR3 sequence is 16 residues long. V was cut by 2 bases and J by 1 base, with 12 bases left in between. The receptor was derived from an adult in good health. The sequencing here drew on peripheral blood, taken on day 0 of AZD1222 vaccination. This sequence joins TRBV19 and TRBJ1-5, with D possibly TRBD1 on 6 matching bases. The CDR3: CASSIIWGGSNQPQHF. CDR3 in DNA: TGTGCCAGTAGTATAATTTGGGGGGGCAGCAATCAGCCCCAGCATTTT.